This T cell receptor beta chain was captured in a study of T cells after yellow fever vaccination. In regard to this clonotype: The target antigen is unknown.

TCRdb re-called the 5' RACE reads with MiXCR, one entry per CDR3 protein. The sample contains 450,000 to 550,000 distinct CDR3 sequences, just over 20% of which appear only once. General study findings and limits: Sorted repertoires could include abundant contaminating clonotypes from bulk cells.

The CDR3 totals 16 residues. Germline V gene data show CDR1 as SGHRS and CDR2 as YFSETQ. V lost 0 bases, J lost 0 bases, and 9 bases lay in between. This clonotype was obtained from a man aged 18 to 35 who received the YFV17D yellow fever vaccine. This chain links TRBV5-1 with TRBJ2-2; TRBD1 might be the D (6 bases). Source: PBMCs, taken roughly 23 days after the first yellow fever vaccination. The CDR3 DNA follows: TGCGCCAGCAGCTTGGAGGGGGTGTCGAACACCGGGGAGCTGTTTTTT. Translated, it gives CASSLEGVSNTGELFF.